Listed below are T cell receptor beta chains from one sample, sequenced in a study of blood T cell repertoires in COVID-19. Profiled with immunoSEQ multiplex PCR; TCRdb holds only in-frame clones, not every one. The sample yields under 90,000 clones, around 75% seen once. Sequenced: peripheral blood. These receptors originate from a woman at least 80 years old with active or convalescent COVID-19. CDR3s include the opening cysteine and the closing phenylalanine or tryptophan. The order of the fields is CDR3 protein, CDR3 DNA, V gene, clone size, D gene, CDR3 length, J gene. D genes are given only for firm matches. A row's size may be missing; if present it is once, few, many or a size class.

CASSYTPSGSYNEQFF | TGTGCCAGCAGTTACACCCCTAGCGGCTCCTACAATGAGCAGTTCTTC | TRBV6-2/TRBV6-3 | few | TRBD2 | 16 | TRBJ2-1
CASSFSDTQYF | TGTGCCAGCAGTTTCTCAGATACGCAGTATTTT | TRBV28 | - | - | 11 | TRBJ2-3
CASSIWDRVSEQFF | TGTGCCAGTAGTATATGGGACAGGGTCAGTGAGCAGTTCTTC | TRBV19 | - | TRBD1 | 14 | TRBJ2-1
CASSNDMTSSETQYF | TGTGCCAGCAGTAATGACATGACTAGCAGTGAGACCCAGTACTTC | TRBV2 | - | TRBD2 | 15 | TRBJ2-5
CASSLGPGGEQYF | TGTGCCAGCAGTTTAGGCCCGGGGGGGGAGCAGTACTTC | TRBV12-3/TRBV12-4 | - | TRBD2 | 13 | TRBJ2-7
CATSDHSGRLTDTQYF | TGTGCCACCAGTGATCATAGCGGGAGACTCACAGATACGCAGTATTTT | TRBV24-1 | few | TRBD2 | 16 | TRBJ2-3
CASSFRSVGDTQYF | TGTGCCAGCAGTTTCCGGTCGGTCGGAGATACGCAGTATTTT | TRBV27 | - | - | 14 | TRBJ2-3
CASSLEVQGTRLGYTF | TGTGCCAGCAGCTTAGAGGTGCAGGGGACAAGGCTGGGCTACACCTTC | TRBV7-2 | - | - | 16 | TRBJ1-2
CASSSGPGLAGGSIDTQYF | TGTGCCAGCAGCTCAGGACCGGGACTAGCGGGGGGAAGTATAGATACGCAGTATTTT | TRBV7-9 | - | TRBD2 | 19 | TRBJ2-3
CASSPRTAGELFF | TGTGCCAGCAGCCCGAGGACAGCCGGGGAGCTGTTTTTT | TRBV7-2 | once | - | 13 | TRBJ2-2
CASRRQGGEVTEAFF | TGTGCCAGCAGACGACAGGGAGGTGAGGTCACTGAAGCTTTCTTT | TRBV6-5 | once | TRBD1 | 15 | TRBJ1-1
CASSPTRQQFYEQYF | TGTGCCAGCAGCCCAACACGACAGCAGTTCTACGAGCAGTACTTC | TRBV11-2 | - | - | 15 | TRBJ2-7
CASRSSDEQYF | TGTGCCAGCAGGTCTAGTGACGAGCAGTACTTC | TRBV28 | - | - | 11 | TRBJ2-7
CASRPLDREVTEAFF | TGTGCCAGCAGGCCACTGGACAGGGAGGTCACTGAAGCTTTCTTT | TRBV28 | - | TRBD1 | 15 | TRBJ1-1
CASSLTGFGGYTF | TGTGCCAGCAGCTTAACCGGTTTTGGTGGCTACACCTTC | TRBV7-3 | - | - | 13 | TRBJ1-2
CATRLPNEQFF | TGTGCCACCCGACTTCCCAATGAGCAGTTCTTC | TRBV2 | once | - | 11 | TRBJ2-1
CASSSGTSGITDTQYF | TGTGCCAGCAGCTCCGGGACTAGCGGGATCACAGATACGCAGTATTTT | TRBV7-9 | - | TRBD2 | 16 | TRBJ2-3
CAISDSRGTIDTQYF | TGTGCCATCAGTGATTCCAGGGGGACGATAGATACGCAGTATTTT | TRBV10-3 | - | TRBD1 | 15 | TRBJ2-3
CASSPGTSGGADTQYF | TGTGCCAGCAGCCCCGGGACTAGCGGGGGGGCCGATACGCAGTATTTT | TRBV7-2 | - | TRBD2 | 16 | TRBJ2-3
CASSMRDRGSPDTQYF | TGTGCCAGTAGTATGAGAGACAGGGGAAGTCCAGATACGCAGTATTTT | TRBV19 | once | TRBD1 | 16 | TRBJ2-3
CASSLGLATYNEQFF | TGCGCCAGCAGCCTGGGACTAGCGACCTACAATGAGCAGTTCTTC | TRBV4-3 | - | TRBD2 | 15 | TRBJ2-1
CSVQPGQGIYEQYF | TGCAGCGTTCAACCGGGACAGGGGATCTACGAGCAGTACTTC | TRBV29-1 | - | TRBD1 | 14 | TRBJ2-7
CASILQGANTEAFF | TGTGCCAGCATCCTACAGGGGGCGAACACTGAAGCTTTCTTT | TRBV7-9 | few | TRBD1 | 14 | TRBJ1-1
CATSTSGYTDTQYF | TGTGCCACCTCGACTAGCGGGTACACAGATACGCAGTATTTT | TRBV15 | - | TRBD2 | 14 | TRBJ2-3
CASSLDSSDRTGTHGYTF | TGTGCCAGCAGCTTAGACTCTTCGGACCGAACCGGGACACATGGCTACACCTTC | TRBV7-9 | - | - | 18 | TRBJ1-2
CASRGGDGYNSPLHF | TGTGCCAGCAGAGGGGGGGACGGCTATAATTCACCCCTCCACTTT | TRBV27 | - | - | 15 | TRBJ1-6
CASSFGQGDTEAFF | TGTGCCAGCAGCTTCGGACAAGGGGACACTGAAGCTTTCTTT | TRBV11-3 | - | - | 14 | TRBJ1-1
CASSSRLGGYTF | TGTGCCAGCAGTTCTCGGTTGGGCGGCTACACCTTC | TRBV27 | - | - | 12 | TRBJ1-2
CASSSPGELRATQYF | TGTGCCAGCAGCTCCCCGGGGGAGCTTCGTGCGACCCAGTACTTC | TRBV7-9 | once | - | 15 | TRBJ2-5
CASSLGGDEQFF | TGTGCCAGCAGCTTAGGAGGGGATGAGCAGTTCTTC | TRBV7-3 | - | - | 12 | TRBJ2-1
CASSPRTFPNYEQYF | TGTGCCAGCAGCCCCAGGACATTTCCCAACTACGAGCAGTACTTC | TRBV7-8 | - | - | 15 | TRBJ2-7
CASSPYLQGEGMNTEAFF | TGTGCCAGCTCACCGTACCTACAGGGGGAGGGCATGAACACTGAAGCTTTCTTT | TRBV18 | - | TRBD1 | 18 | TRBJ1-1
CAWSVRVQRGSNQPQHF | TGTGCCTGGAGTGTACGGGTTCAACGGGGTAGCAATCAGCCCCAGCATTTT | TRBV30 | - | - | 17 | TRBJ1-5
CASGSGAPTDTQYF | TGTGCCAGCGGTAGCGGGGCGCCCACAGATACGCAGTATTTT | TRBV18 | - | TRBD2 | 14 | TRBJ2-3
CASSPEAVAGDFDTQYF | TGTGCCAGCAGCCCGGAGGCCGTAGCGGGAGATTTTGATACGCAGTATTTT | TRBV13 | - | TRBD2 | 17 | TRBJ2-3
CASSLGGLAEAFF | TGTGCCAGCAGCTTAGGGGGGCTCGCTGAAGCTTTCTTT | TRBV7-9 | - | - | 13 | TRBJ1-1
CASSKGGPNSPLHF | TGTGCCAGCAGCAAAGGAGGGCCAAATTCACCCCTCCACTTT | TRBV21-1 | - | - | 14 | TRBJ1-6
CASMWRVEWSYEQYF | TGTGCCAGTATGTGGCGGGTCGAGTGGTCCTACGAGCAGTACTTC | TRBV19 | - | - | 15 | TRBJ2-7
CASSTGDSYEQYF | TGTGCCAGCAGCACCGGGGACAGCTACGAGCAGTACTTC | TRBV7-6 | few | TRBD1 | 13 | TRBJ2-7
CASSNAGETEAFF | TGTGCCAGCAGCAACGCAGGGGAAACTGAAGCTTTCTTT | TRBV7-9 | - | - | 13 | TRBJ1-1
CASSLGGIPQETQYF | TGTGCCAGCAGTCTTGGGGGGATCCCCCAAGAGACCCAGTACTTC | TRBV7-9 | - | - | 15 | TRBJ2-5
CASSPRAGEDEQYF | TGTGCCAGCTCACCACGAGCGGGAGAGGACGAGCAGTACTTC | TRBV18 | - | TRBD2 | 14 | TRBJ2-7
CATSGRAGTDTQYF | TGTGCCACCAGCGGGAGGGCAGGCACAGATACGCAGTATTTT | TRBV15 | - | TRBD2 | 14 | TRBJ2-3
CATRYRDGAYEQYF | TGTGCCACCAGATACAGGGATGGAGCCTACGAGCAGTACTTC | TRBV15 | - | - | 14 | TRBJ2-7
CASSHGNRRRLDSNQPQHF | TGCGCCAGCAGCCACGGCAATAGGAGGCGGTTAGATAGCAATCAGCCCCAGCATTTT | TRBV4-1 | - | - | 19 | TRBJ1-5
CASSLLSSYEQYF | TGTGCCAGCAGCTTGTTGAGCTCCTACGAGCAGTACTTC | TRBV5-4 | - | - | 13 | TRBJ2-7